This TCR beta chain comes out of a study of CD8+CD57+ T cells in acquired aplastic anemia. The study profiled TCR beta VDJ and CDR3 using genomic DNA as template. TCRdb re-derived calls from the reads in MiXCR, one entry per CDR3 protein. The table has 150,000 to 200,000 distinct CDR3 sequences, under 70% seen once. Sequences were obtained from sorted CD4+, CD8+, or CD8+CD57+ T cells (not recorded which) from PBMCs. The sequence came from a human donor with severe aplastic anemia or a healthy control (not recorded which).

CDR3 region: CSAKPMTGREHNEQFF. The DNA for the CDR3 is TGCAGTGCTAAACCGATGACAGGGAGGGAACACAATGAGCAGTTCTTC. The genes are TRBV20-1 and TRBJ2-1; perhaps D is TRBD1 or TRBD2 (7 bases each). CDR3 length: 16 amino acids. In germline, CDR1 is DFQATT, CDR2 SNEGSKA (reference sequence). Trimming removed 4 bases at V and 5 bases at J, with 21 bases between.